This TCR beta chain was captured by sequencing in a study of cytomegalovirus exposure and HLA in healthy donors. Some clones are missing from TCRdb's copy, which holds only in-frame ones; the method was immunoSEQ multiplex PCR. The data show around 300,000 clones, with over 75% seen just once and approximately 0.95% held by the top ten. With 2 bases clipped from V and 4 bases from J, the junction kept 2 bases outside the gene matches. Germline CDR1 and CDR2: MNHEY and SMNVEV (reference sequence). The CDR3 loop spans 14 amino acids. The receptor comes from a man aged 30-40 years in good health and CMV-seronegative. The gene calls are TRBV27 and TRBJ2-1, with TRBD1 matching over 7 bases. The sequencing input was PBMCs. Here the CDR3 DNA reads TGTGCCAGCAGTTTAGGACAGGCGTACAATGAGCAGTTCTTC. It specifies CASSLGQAYNEQFF.